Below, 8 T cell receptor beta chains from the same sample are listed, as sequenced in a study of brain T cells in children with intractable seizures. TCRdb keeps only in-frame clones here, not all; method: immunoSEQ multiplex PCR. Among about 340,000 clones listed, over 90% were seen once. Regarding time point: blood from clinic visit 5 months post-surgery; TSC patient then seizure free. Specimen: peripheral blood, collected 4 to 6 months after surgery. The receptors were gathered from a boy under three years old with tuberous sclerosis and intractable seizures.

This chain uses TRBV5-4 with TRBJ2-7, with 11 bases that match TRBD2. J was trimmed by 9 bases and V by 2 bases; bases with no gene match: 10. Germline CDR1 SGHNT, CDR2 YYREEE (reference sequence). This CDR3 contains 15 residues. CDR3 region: CASSLLTSGSGGQYF. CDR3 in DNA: TGTGCCAGCAGCTTATTAACTAGCGGGAGTGGGGGGCAGTACTTC.

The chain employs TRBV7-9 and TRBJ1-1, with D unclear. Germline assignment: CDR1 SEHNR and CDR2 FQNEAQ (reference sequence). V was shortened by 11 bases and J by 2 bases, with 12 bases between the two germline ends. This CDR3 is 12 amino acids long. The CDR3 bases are TGTGCCGGCGGCAGAGACAACACTGAAGCTTTCTTT. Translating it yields CAGGRDNTEAFF.

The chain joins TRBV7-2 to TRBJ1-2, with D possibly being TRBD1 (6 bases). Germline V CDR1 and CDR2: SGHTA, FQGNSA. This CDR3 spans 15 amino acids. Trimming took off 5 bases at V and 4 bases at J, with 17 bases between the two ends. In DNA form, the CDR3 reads TGTGCCAGCAGCGCAAAGGACAGCCGAACCTATGGCTACACCTTC. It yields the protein CASSAKDSRTYGYTF.

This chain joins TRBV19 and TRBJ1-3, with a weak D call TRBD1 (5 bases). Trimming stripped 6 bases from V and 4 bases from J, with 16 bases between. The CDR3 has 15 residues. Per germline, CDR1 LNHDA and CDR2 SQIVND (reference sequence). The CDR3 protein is CASSTLPKGGNTIYF. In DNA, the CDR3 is TGTGCCAGTAGCACTCTGCCGAAGGGGGGAAACACCATATATTTT.

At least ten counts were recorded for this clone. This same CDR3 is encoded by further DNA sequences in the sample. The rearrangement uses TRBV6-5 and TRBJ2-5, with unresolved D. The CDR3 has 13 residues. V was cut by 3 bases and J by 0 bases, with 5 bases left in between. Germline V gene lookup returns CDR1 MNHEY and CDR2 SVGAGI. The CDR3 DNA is TGTGCCAGCAGTTATGAAGACCAAGAGACCCAGTACTTC. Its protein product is CASSYEDQETQYF.

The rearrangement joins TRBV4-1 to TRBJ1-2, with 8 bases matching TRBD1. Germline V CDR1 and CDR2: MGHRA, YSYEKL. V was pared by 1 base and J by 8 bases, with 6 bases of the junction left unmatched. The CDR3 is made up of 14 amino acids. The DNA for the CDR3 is TGCGCCAGCAGCCAAGGGAGGACAGGGAACGGCTACACCTTC. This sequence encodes CASSQGRTGNGYTF.

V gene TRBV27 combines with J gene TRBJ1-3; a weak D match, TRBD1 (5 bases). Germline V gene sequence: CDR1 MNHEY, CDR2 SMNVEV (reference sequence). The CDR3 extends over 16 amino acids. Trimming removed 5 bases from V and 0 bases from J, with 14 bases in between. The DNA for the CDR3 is TGTGCCAGCAGTACGACTACAGGCAACTCTGGAAACACCATATATTTT. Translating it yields CASSTTTGNSGNTIYF.

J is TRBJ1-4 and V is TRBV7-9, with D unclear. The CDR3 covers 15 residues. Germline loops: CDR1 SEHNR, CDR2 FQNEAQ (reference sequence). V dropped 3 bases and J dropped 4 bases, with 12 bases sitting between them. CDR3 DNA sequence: TGTGCCAGCAGCTTGATGGGAATGTATAATGAAAAACTGTTTTTT. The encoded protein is CASSLMGMYNEKLFF.